This T cell receptor (beta chain) was observed in a study of shared clonotypes between healthy human individuals (dated by TCRdb to about 2020). In the study overall: Two women and three men aged 18 to 49 years were included in the cohort. Per donor, three plates each were used for CD4 naive and CD4 memory, two for CD8 naive, and one for CD8 memory. The study deeply sequenced blood TCR repertoires of five healthy adults to estimate repertoire size and the extent of clonotype sharing between individuals. Leukapheresis yielded between about 0.85 and 10 billion PBMCs per donor. To increase sequencing depth and limit assay-specific biases, different laboratories used diverse techniques to prepare libraries and sequence TCR repertoires. Broad study findings and their caveats: Roughly 5.2% of naive CD4, around 3.5% of naive CD8, 2.3% of memory CD4, and 0.35% to 0.5% of memory CD8 clonotypes were shared across several donors. Compared with non-shared clonotypes, clonotypes shared by all four sorted-subset donors had higher generation probabilities. Because the study included a small number of donors, the genetic and exposure-history diversity represented was limited. Naive subsets generally had larger estimated clonotype richness than memory subsets did. Incomplete sequencing was indicated by rarefaction of sorted-subset datasets, despite the large sequencing depth. Pairwise subsampling led to the expectation that sequencing depth would affect the degree of clonotype sharing among donors. Sampling was limited to blood, and TCR repertoires in tissue likely differ from TCR repertoires in blood.

Turning to this clone: Which antigen it targets is not known. No clone much larger than this one lies a single base away; base qualities are absent.

Using the deep immunoSEQ assay, TCR CDR3 regions were amplified from genomic DNA by multiplex PCR. Extracted genomic DNA from each cell subset was spread evenly across all wells of several immunoSEQ 96-well plates, with each plate serving as a replicate. For sorted subsets, around 200 ng genomic DNA, equal to about 30,000 T cell genomes, was loaded into each replicate PCR. Purified libraries were measured with a Qubit 3.0 fluorometer, size-checked on a Bioanalyzer 2100, and measured again with the KAPA Library Quantification kit. Every immunoSEQ 96-well plate was sequenced on a separate single-read 150-cycle Illumina NextSeq 550 flow cell. The authors' analysis ran thus. Because only junctional sequences without quality scores were contained in the immunoSEQ output, filtering matching that applied to full-length reads could not be performed. Sequences were annotated with PyIR, a Python wrapper for IgBLAST v1.9, using IMGT germline references to assign V/J genes and CDR3. Reads were filtered out if the reads had weak V/J assignments (E-value above 1e-6), no CDR3, stop codons, out-of-frame junctions, or ambiguous translated residues. V3J clonotypes were defined as sequences sharing an identical inferred V gene, J gene, and CDR3 amino acid sequence. The percentage overlap between two repertoires was calculated by dividing the number of shared unique clonotypes by the size of the smaller repertoire. Repertoire richness was assessed with RTK rarefaction, the Chao1 estimator, and Recon v2.1 estimates of unobserved clonotypes. For all TCRbeta clonotypes obtained by the gDNA method from several donors, generation probabilities were computed with OLGA. The table comes from immuneACCESS by way of TCRdb, which keeps in-frame sequences with V and J called. Part of the clones is missing from these tables; in studies checked, under half for an unresolved V gene and the rest for unknown reasons. The V and J calls and the clone size are those of that table, but D and trimming were determined from the DNA. Counted in this sample were 2 million to 2.5 million clones; 85% to 95% of them appeared once. Approximately 0.39% of the sample is taken by the ten largest.

V and J are truncated by 1 base and 7 bases respectively, leaving an intervening sequence of 17 bases. From cysteine to phenylalanine, the CDR3 is 14 amino acids long. Only CDR3 DNA is held: 42 bases, read in frame from base 1. CDR1 is given as GTSNPN and CDR2 as SVGIG, both from the germline V gene (reference sequence). Donors were healthy HIV-negative adults with no recently reported acute infections or vaccinations. All donors were Caucasian adults living in Nashville, Tennessee, USA. CD4+ T cells were enriched by magnetic negative selection; naive cells were then positively selected on CD45RA, and the negative fraction formed the memory subset. Blood was collected by leukapheresis, and PBMCs were isolated by Ficoll-Histopaque density gradient centrifugation and then cryopreserved in liquid nitrogen vapor phase. Purity and quantity of every magnetically sorted T cell population were checked by analytical flow cytometry. From each sorted fraction, genomic DNA was isolated and quantified by UV absorbance on a Nanodrop 2000c.

This receptor was obtained from a man between 18 and 29 years old in good health. Some clones in this sample may be carry-over from other donors' samples. Rearrangement joined TRBV30 to TRBJ2-7; the D segment may tentatively be TRBD1 or TRBD2, each giving 7 matched bases. Sequenced input: naive CD4+ T cells from PBMCs. The cell subset or site tag for this specimen amounts to: CD45RA+ positively selected. The base sequence is TGTGCCTGGAGTGGGGGAGGGGGCGCGAAGGAGCAGTACTTC. The resulting protein is CAWSGGGGAKEQYF.